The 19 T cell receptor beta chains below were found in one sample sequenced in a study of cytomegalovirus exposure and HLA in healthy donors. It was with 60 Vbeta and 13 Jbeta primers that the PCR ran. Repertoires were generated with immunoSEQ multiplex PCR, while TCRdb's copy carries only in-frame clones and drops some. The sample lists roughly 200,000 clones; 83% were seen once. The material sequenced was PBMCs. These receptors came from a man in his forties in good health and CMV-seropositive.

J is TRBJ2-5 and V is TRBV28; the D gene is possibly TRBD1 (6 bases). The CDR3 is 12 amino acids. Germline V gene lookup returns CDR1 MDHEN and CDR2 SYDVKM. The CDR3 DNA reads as TGTGCGTCCGGACAGTACCAAGAGACCCAGTACTTC. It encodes CASGQYQETQYF.

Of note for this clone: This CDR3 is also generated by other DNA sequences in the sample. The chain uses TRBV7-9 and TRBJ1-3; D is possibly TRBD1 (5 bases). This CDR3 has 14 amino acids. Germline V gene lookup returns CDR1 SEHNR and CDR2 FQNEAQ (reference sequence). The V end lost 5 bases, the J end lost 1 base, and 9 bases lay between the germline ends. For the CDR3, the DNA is TGTGCCAGCAGCCCGGGGGGTTCTGGAAACACCATATATTTT. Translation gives CASSPGGSGNTIYF. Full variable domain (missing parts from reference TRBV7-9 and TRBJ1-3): DTGVSQNPRHKITKRGQNVTFRCDPISEHNRLYWYRQTLGQGPEFLTYFQNEAQLEKSRLLSDRFSAERPKGSFSTLEIQRTEQGDSAMYLCASSPGGSGNTIYFGEGSWLTVV.

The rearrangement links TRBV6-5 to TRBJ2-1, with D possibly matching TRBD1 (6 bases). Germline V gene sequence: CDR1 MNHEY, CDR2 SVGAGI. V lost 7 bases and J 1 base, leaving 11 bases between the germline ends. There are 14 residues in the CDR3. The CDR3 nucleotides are TGTGCCAGCACAAAAGGGGGTTCCTACAATGAGCAGTTCTTC. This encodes CASTKGGSYNEQFF.

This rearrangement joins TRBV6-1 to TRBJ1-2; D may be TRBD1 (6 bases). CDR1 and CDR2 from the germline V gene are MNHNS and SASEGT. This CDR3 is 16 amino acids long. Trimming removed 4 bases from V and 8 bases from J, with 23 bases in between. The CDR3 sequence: CASSGHRTATAEGYTF. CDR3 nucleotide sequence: TGTGCCAGCAGTGGACACCGGACAGCAACTGCGGAGGGCTACACCTTC.

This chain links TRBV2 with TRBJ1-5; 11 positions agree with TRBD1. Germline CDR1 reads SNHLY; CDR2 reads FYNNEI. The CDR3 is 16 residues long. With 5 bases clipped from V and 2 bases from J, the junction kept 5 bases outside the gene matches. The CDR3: CASSPDRGPGNQPQHF. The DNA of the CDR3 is TGTGCCAGCAGTCCGGACAGGGGGCCTGGCAATCAGCCCCAGCATTTT.

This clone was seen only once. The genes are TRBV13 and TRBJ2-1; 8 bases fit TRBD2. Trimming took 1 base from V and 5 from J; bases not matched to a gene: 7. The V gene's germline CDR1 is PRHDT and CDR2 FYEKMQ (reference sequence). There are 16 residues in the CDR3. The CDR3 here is CASSLVVAGPNNEQFF. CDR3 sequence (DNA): TGTGCCAGCAGCTTAGTCGTAGCGGGGCCAAACAATGAGCAGTTCTTC.

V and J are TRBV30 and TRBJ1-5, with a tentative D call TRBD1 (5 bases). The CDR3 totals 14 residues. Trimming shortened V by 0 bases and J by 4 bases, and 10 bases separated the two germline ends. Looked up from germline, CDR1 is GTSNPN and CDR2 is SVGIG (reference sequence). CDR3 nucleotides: TGTGCCTGGAGTGTACGTCAGGGAAATCAGCCCCAGCATTTT. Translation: CAWSVRQGNQPQHF.

The CDR3, as DNA: TGTGCCACCAGAAGAGGAAGGGGCAGGGTCGTGGAGACCCAGTACTTC. Amino acids: CATRRGRGRVVETQYF. The V call is TRBV6-4, the J call TRBJ2-5; weak D call: TRBD1 (5 bases). The V end lost 10 bases, the J end lost 5 bases, and 26 bases lay between the germline ends. CDR3 length: 16 residues. CDR1 and CDR2 from the germline V gene are MRHNA and SNTAGT.

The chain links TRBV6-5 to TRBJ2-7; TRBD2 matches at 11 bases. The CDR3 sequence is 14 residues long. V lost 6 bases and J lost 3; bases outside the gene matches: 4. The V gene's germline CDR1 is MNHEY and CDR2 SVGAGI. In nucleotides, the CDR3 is TGTGCCAGCAGCCTAGCGGGAGGAATCTACGAGCAGTACTTC. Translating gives CASSLAGGIYEQYF.

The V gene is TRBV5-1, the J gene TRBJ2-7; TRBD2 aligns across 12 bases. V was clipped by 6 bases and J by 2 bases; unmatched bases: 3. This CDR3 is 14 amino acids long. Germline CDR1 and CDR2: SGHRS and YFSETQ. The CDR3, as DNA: TGCGCCAGCAAGACTAGCGGGAGCCCCTACGAGCAGTACTTC. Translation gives CASKTSGSPYEQYF.

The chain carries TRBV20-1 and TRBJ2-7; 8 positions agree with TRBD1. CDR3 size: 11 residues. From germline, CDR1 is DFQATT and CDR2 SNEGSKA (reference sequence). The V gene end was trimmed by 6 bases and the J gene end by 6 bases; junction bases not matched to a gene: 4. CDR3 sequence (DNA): TGCAGTGCAACACAGGGGGGCGAGCAGTACTTC. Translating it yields CSATQGGEQYF.

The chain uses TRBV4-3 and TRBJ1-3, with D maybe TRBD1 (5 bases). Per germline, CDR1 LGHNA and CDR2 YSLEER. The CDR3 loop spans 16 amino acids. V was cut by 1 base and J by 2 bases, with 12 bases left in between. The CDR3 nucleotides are TGCGCCAGCAGCCAAGCCCGGGGGGGAGCTGGAAACACCATATATTTT. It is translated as CASSQARGGAGNTIYF.

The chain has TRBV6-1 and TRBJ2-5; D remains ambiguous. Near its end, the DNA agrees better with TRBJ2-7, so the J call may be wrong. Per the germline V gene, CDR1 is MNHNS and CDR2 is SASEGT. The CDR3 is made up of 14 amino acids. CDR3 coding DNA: TGTGCCAGCAGTATCCAGCGCTCCTCCTACGAGCAGTACTTC. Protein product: CASSIQRSSYEQYF.

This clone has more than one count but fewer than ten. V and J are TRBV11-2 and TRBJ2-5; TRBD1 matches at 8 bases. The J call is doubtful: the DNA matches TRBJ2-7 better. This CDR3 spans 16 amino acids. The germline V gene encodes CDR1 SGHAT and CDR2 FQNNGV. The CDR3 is CASSLERTGWPYEQYF. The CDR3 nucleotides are TGTGCCAGCAGCTTAGAACGGACAGGGTGGCCTTACGAGCAGTACTTC.

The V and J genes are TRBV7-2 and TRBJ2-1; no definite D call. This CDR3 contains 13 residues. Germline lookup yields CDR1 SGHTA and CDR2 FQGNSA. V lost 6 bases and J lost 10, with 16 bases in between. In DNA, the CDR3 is TGTGCCAGCAGTCCTCATGTTTCTCAGGAGCAGTTCTTC. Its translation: CASSPHVSQEQFF. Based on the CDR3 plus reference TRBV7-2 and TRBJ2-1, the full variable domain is GAGVSQSPSNKVTEKGKDVELRCDPISGHTALYWYRQSLGQGLEFLIYFQGNSAPDKSGLPSDRFSAERTGGSVSTLTIQRTQQEDSAVYLCASSPHVSQEQFFGPGTRLTVL.

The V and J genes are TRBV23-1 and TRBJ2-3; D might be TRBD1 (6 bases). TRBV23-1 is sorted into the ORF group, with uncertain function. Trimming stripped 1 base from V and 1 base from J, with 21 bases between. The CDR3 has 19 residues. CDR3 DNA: TGCGCCAGCAGTCAATACCGGGACAAAAAGGGTCACGGCACAGATACGCAGTATTTT. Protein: CASSQYRDKKGHGTDTQYF.

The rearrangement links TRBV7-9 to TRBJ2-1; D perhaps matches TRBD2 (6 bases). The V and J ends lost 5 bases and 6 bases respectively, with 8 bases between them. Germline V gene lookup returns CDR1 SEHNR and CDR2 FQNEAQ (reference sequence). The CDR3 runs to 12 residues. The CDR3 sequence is CASSRRANEQFF. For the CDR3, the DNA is TGTGCCAGCAGCCGGAGGGCCAATGAGCAGTTCTTC.

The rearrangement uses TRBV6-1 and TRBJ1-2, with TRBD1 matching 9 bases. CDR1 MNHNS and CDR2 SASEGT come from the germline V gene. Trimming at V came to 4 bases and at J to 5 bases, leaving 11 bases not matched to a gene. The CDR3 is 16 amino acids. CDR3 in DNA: TGTGCCAGCAGTGCCTCCGGGACAGGGTTCGGTTATGGCTACACCTTC. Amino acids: CASSASGTGFGYGYTF.

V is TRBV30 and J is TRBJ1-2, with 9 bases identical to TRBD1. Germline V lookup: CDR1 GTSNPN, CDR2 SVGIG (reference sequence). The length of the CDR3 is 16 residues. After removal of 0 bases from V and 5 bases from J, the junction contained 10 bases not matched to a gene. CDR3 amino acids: CAWSVGAVGQGYGYTF. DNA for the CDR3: TGTGCCTGGAGTGTAGGGGCAGTCGGACAGGGGTATGGCTACACCTTC. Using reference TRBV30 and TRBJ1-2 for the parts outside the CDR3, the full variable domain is SQTIHQWPATLVQPVGSPLSLECTVEGTSNPNLYWYRQAAGRGLQLLFYSVGIGQISSEVPQNLSASRPQDRQFILSSKKLLLSDSGFYLCAWSVGAVGQGYGYTFGSGTRLTVV.